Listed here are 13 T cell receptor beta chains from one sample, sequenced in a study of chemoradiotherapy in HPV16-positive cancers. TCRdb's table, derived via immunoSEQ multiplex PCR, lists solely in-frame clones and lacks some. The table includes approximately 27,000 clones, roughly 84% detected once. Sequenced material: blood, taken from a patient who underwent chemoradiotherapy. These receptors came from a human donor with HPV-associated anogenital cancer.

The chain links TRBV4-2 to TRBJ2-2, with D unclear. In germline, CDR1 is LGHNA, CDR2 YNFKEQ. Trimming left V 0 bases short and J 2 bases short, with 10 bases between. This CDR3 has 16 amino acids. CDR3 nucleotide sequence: TGTGCCAGCAGCCAAGAAGCGCACTTTAACACCGGGGAGCTGTTTTTT. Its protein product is CASSQEAHFNTGELFF.

CDR3 protein: CASSQQGGETQYF. The CDR3 DNA follows: TGTGCCAGCAGCCAGCAGGGTGGGGAGACCCAGTACTTC. The chain combines TRBV2 with TRBJ2-5; D perhaps matches TRBD1 (5 bases). CDR3 length: 13 amino acids. Germline assignment: CDR1 SNHLY and CDR2 FYNNEI. The V end was cut by 6 bases, the J end by 5 bases, with 13 bases between.

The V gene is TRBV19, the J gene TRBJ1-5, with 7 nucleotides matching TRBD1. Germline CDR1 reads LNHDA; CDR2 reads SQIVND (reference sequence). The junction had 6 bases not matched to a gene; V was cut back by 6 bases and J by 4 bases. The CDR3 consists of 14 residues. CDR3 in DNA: TGTGCCAGTAGGGTGGGACAGCAGAATCAGCCCCAGCATTTT. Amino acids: CASRVGQQNQPQHF.

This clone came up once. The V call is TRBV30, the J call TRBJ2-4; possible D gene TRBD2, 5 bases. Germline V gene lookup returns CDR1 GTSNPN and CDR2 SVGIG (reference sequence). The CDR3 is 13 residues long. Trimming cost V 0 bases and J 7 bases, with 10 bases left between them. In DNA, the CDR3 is TGTGCCTGGAGTGTTCGTGGCGGGAACATTCAGTACTTC. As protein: CAWSVRGGNIQYF.

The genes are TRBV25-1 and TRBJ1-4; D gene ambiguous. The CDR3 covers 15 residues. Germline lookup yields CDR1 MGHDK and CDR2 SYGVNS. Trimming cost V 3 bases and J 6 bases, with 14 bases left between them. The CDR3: CASSDPVGAYEKLFF. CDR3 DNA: TGTGCCAGCAGTGACCCGGTTGGAGCTTATGAAAAACTGTTTTTT. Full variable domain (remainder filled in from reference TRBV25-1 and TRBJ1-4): EADIYQTPRYLVIGTGKKITLECSQTMGHDKMYWYQQDPGMELHLIHYSYGVNSTEKGDLSSESTVSRIRTEHFPLTLESARPSHTSQYLCASSDPVGAYEKLFFGSGTQLSVL.

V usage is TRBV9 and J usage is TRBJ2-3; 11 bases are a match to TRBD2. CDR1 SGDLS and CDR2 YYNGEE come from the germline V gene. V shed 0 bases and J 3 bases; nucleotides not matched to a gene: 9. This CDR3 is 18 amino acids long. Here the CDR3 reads CASSVASGGTARTDTQYF. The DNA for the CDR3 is TGTGCCAGCAGCGTAGCTAGCGGGGGGACCGCACGGACAGATACGCAGTATTTT.

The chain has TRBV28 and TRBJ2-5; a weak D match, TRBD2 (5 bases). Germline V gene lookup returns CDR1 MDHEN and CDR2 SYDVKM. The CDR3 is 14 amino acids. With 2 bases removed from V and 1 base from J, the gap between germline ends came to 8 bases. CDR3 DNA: TGTGCCAGCAGTTTAGCGGGTGTCCAAGAGACCCAGTACTTC. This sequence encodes CASSLAGVQETQYF.

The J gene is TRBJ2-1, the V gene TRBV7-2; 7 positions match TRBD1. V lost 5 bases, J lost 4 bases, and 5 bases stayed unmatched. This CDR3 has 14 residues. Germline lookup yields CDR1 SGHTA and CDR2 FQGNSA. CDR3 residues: CASSPDRSYNEQFF. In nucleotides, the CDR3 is TGTGCCAGCAGCCCGGACAGGAGTTACAATGAGCAGTTCTTC.

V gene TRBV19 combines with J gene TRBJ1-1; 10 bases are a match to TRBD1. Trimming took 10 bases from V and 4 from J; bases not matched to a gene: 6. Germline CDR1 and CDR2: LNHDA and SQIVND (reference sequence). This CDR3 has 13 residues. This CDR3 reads CATLGTGVTEAFF. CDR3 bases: TGTGCCACCCTGGGGACAGGGGTCACTGAAGCTTTCTTT. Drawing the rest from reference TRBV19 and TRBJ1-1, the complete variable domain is DGGITQSPKYLFRKEGQNVTLSCEQNLNHDAMYWYRQDPGQGLRLIYYSQIVNDFQKGDIAEGYSVSREKKESFPLTVTSAQKNPTAFYLCATLGTGVTEAFFGQGTRLTVV.

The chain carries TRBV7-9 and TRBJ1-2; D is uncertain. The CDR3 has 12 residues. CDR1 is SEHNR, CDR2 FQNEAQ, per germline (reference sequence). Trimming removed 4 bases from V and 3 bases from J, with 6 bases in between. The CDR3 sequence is CASSSFDYGYTF. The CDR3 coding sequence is TGTGCCAGCAGCTCCTTCGACTATGGCTACACCTTC.

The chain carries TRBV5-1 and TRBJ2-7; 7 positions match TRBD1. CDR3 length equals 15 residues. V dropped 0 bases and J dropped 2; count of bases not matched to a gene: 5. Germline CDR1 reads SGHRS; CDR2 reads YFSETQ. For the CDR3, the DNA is TGCGCCAGCAGCTTGGGTCAGGGGGTTCCCTACGAGCAGTACTTC. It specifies CASSLGQGVPYEQYF.

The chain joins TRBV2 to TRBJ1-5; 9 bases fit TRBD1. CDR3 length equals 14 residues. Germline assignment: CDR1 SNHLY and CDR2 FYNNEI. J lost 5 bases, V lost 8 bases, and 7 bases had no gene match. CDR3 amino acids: CASGGDRDHQPQHF. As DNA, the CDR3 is TGTGCCAGCGGTGGGGACAGGGACCATCAGCCCCAGCATTTT.

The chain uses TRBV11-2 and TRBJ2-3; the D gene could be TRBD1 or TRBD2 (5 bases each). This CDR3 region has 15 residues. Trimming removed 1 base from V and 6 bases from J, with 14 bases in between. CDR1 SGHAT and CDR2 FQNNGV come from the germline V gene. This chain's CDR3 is CASSLGGARPDTQYF. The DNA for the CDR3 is TGTGCCAGCAGCTTAGGAGGGGCCAGACCCGATACGCAGTATTTT.